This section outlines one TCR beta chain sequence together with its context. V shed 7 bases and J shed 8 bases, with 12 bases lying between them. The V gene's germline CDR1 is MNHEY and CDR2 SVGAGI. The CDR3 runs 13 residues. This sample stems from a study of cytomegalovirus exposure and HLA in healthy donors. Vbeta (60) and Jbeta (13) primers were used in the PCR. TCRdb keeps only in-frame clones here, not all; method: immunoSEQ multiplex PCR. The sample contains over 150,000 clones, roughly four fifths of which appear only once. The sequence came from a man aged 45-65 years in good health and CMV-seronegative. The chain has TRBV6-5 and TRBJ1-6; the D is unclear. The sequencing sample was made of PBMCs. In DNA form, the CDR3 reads TGTGCCAGCAAGTCCGGCGGGGATTCACCCCTCCACTTT. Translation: CASKSGGDSPLHF.